The 5 T cell receptor beta chains reported below all come from one sample, sequenced in a study of control samples from healthy donors and cancer patients. Here immunoSEQ multiplex PCR was the method, and the copy in TCRdb shows in-frame clones only, minus some. The table records about 100,000 clones, around 80% of them present only once. Sequences were obtained from blood. These TCRs come from a young man in good health.

The chain carries TRBV19 and TRBJ2-7; D tentatively reads TRBD1 or TRBD2 (5 bases each). Trimming took off 3 bases at V and 4 bases at J, with 16 bases between the two ends. Germline V gives CDR1 LNHDA, CDR2 SQIVND (reference sequence). This CDR3 has 15 amino acids. In DNA form, the CDR3 reads TGTGCCAGTAGTATCCTCCCGGGACGGAATTACGAGCAGTACTTC. Protein sequence: CASSILPGRNYEQYF.

This clone has just a few counts. This chain joins TRBV18 and TRBJ2-4; D is unclear. The CDR3 runs to 12 residues. Germline CDR1 is KGHSH and CDR2 is LQKENI. V was pared by 3 bases and J by 5 bases, with 5 bases between. The DNA of the CDR3 is TGTGCCAGCTCACCCGACCAAAACATTCAGTACTTC. Translated: CASSPDQNIQYF.

The chain joins TRBV27 to TRBJ1-5; D gene ambiguous. Per the germline V gene, CDR1 is MNHEY and CDR2 is SMNVEV (reference sequence). V was clipped by 6 bases and J by 3 bases, with 12 bases between them. The CDR3 contains 14 residues. The CDR3 sequence: CASSPNNFNQPQHF. CDR3 sequence (DNA): TGTGCCAGCAGCCCTAACAATTTCAATCAGCCCCAGCATTTT.

This clone turned up a few times. CDR3: CASSLEFGTRGNEQFF. The CDR3, as DNA: TGTGCCAGCAGCTTAGAGTTCGGGACTCGGGGTAATGAGCAGTTCTTC. The rearrangement links TRBV7-8 to TRBJ2-1, with a possible D match to TRBD2 (6 bases). Per the germline V gene, CDR1 is SGHVS and CDR2 is FQNEAQ. Trimming stripped 1 base from V and 7 bases from J, with 17 bases between. This CDR3 comprises 16 residues.

The chain is built from TRBV2 and TRBJ2-5; D ambiguous. This CDR3 contains 10 residues. V gave up 3 bases and J gave up 8 bases, with 4 bases separating them. Per the germline V gene, CDR1 is SNHLY and CDR2 is FYNNEI. The CDR3: CASSDFTQYF. The CDR3 coding sequence is TGTGCCAGCAGTGATTTTACCCAGTACTTC. The full variable domain, its missing parts supplied by reference TRBV2 and TRBJ2-5, is EPEVTQTPSHQVTQMGQEVILRCVPISNHLYFYWYRQILGQKVEFLVSFYNNEISEKSEIFDDQFSVERPDGSNFTLKIRSTKLEDSAMYFCASSDFTQYFGPGTRLLVL.